Sequencing of this T cell receptor (beta chain) was carried out in a study of blood T cell repertoires in COVID-19. The overall study: Acute and convalescent COVID-19 specimens originated in the United States, Italy and Spain. T cells, B-cell-depleted T cells, or PBMCs provided the cDNA or gDNA that served as material.

This clone was recorded once. In the original analysis: Reference gene primer amplification gave estimated nucleated cell counts. Produced via immunoSEQ multiplex PCR; TCRdb's table is partial and in-frame only. V and J calls and clone size are those listed in that table; D and trimming were worked out from the DNA. The sample consists of about 380,000 clones, roughly nine tenths of them appearing once. CDR1 is LNHNV, CDR2 YYDKDF, per germline (reference sequence). The V end lost 0 bases, the J end lost 7 bases, and 16 bases lay between the germline ends. The CDR3 loop spans 16 amino acids. Material: peripheral blood. This TCR was sampled from a man aged 35-49 years with acute or convalescent COVID-19. The V call is TRBV15, the J call TRBJ2-1; D is perhaps TRBD2 (6 bases). The CDR3 region is CATSRDRRGSWNEQFF. CDR3 nucleotides: TGTGCCACCAGCAGAGATAGACGGGGGTCATGGAATGAGCAGTTCTTC.